This paragraph reports one T cell receptor (beta chain). Its antigen is as yet unknown. V lost 0 bases and J 9 bases, leaving 11 bases between the germline ends. This CDR3 has 14 amino acids. CDR1 LGHNA and CDR2 YNFKEQ come from the germline V gene. The data are from a study of cytomegalovirus exposure and HLA in healthy donors. Study summary: Most genotyped donors, roughly 80% of roughly 400, had Caucasian-associated genetic ancestry.

Study conclusions and caveats: Most of the TCR beta V segments (in an earlier analysis) were productive either about 87% or about 30% of the time.

Both 60 Vbeta primers and 13 Jbeta primers went into the PCR. Generated by immunoSEQ multiplex PCR, the TCRdb table keeps only in-frame clones and is missing some. This sample contains tens of thousands of clones. The sequence came from a female donor in good health and CMV-seropositive. Sequenced sample: PBMCs. The chain joins TRBV4-2 to TRBJ1-4, with D possibly being TRBD1 (5 bases). CDR3 nucleotide sequence: TGTGCCAGCAGCCAAGATCCGCAGGGCAAAAAACTGTTTTTT. It is translated as CASSQDPQGKKLFF.